What follows is one T cell receptor (beta chain) and its context. This entry belongs to a study of OX40 agonist ivuxolimab in advanced cancers. Study overall: The dose-escalation group included hepatocellular carcinoma, melanoma, renal cell carcinoma and head and neck cancer. The mean age was approximately 60 years, ranging from roughly 23 to 80, with around four fifths of participants male. Earlier anti-PD-1, anti-PD-L1 or anti-CTLA-4 therapy was permitted; about 39% had received some.

The V and J ends lost 4 bases and 6 bases, in that order; junction bases with no gene match: 6. The length of the CDR3 is 14 residues. In germline, CDR1 is ENHRY, CDR2 SYGVKD. Assay used: immunoSEQ multiplex PCR; TCRdb lists only in-frame clones, some missing. The sample shows around 7,800 clones, roughly 85% of them seen only once. The TCR sequence derives from an adult with an advanced solid tumor such as melanoma, head and neck, liver or kidney cancer. The sample here was CD4+ or CD8+ T cells sorted from blood, taken in a trial of the OX40 agonist ivuxolimab. This chain links TRBV10-3 with TRBJ2-1, with 7 bases aligning to TRBD1. The CDR3: CAISAQGSGNEQFF. CDR3 nucleotides: TGTGCCATCAGTGCACAGGGGTCCGGCAATGAGCAGTTCTTC.